This TCR beta chain derives from a study of molecular identifiers for immune sequencing clone quantification. This clonotype was found a few times. TCRdb re-called the PCR reads with MiXCR, one entry per CDR3 protein. This table has some 320,000 distinct CDR3 sequences, roughly 24% appearing once. After removal of 6 bases from V and 3 bases from J, the junction contained 8 bases not matched to a gene. Germline V CDR1 and CDR2: LGHDT, YNNKEL (reference sequence). The CDR3 totals 15 residues. The origin of this receptor is a human donor in good health. Some libraries in this study had Jurkat cell RNA spiked in. The rearrangement links TRBV3-1 to TRBJ2-3, with 8 positions matching TRBD2. Sequencing was carried out using naive CD8+ T cells from blood, with Jurkat cell RNA spiked in. Subset in this sample: FACS-sorted CD8+CD4-CCR7+CD45RA+ naive T cells. CDR3 region: CASRQISGTTDTQYF. CDR3 in DNA: TGTGCCAGCAGGCAAATTAGCGGGACGACAGATACGCAGTATTTT.